The clone carrying this TCR beta chain showed up just a few times. The sample comes from a study of T-cell memory formation after mild COVID-19. TCRdb passed the 5' RACE reads through MiXCR, listing each CDR3 protein once. In the table there are around 390,000 distinct CDR3 sequences, about 17% of which are singletons. V was clipped by 6 bases and J by 3 bases; unmatched bases: 8. The germline CDR1 and CDR2 sequences are LNHDA and SQIVND (reference sequence). CDR3 length: 16 amino acids. The chain employs TRBV19 and TRBJ2-7; 13 bases map to TRBD2. The sequence came from a man aged 18 to 29 who had mild COVID-19 (a few samples of this study predate the infection). Cell type and time point are not known. Sequencing was carried out using PBMCs or a T cell subset sorted from them (not recorded which). The CDR3 protein is CASSETSGGPVYEQYF. The CDR3 DNA reads as TGTGCCAGTAGCGAGACTAGCGGGGGGCCTGTCTACGAGCAGTACTTC.